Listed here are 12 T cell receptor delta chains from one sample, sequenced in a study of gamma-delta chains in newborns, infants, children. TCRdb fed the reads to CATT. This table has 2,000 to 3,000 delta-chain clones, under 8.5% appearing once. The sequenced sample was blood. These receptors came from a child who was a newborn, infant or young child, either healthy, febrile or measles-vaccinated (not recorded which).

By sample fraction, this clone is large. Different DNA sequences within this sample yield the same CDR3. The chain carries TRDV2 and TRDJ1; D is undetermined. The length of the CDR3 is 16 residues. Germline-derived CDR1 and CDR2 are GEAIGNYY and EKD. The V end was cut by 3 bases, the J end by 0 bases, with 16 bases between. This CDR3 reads CACDGLVGLYTDKLIF. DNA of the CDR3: TGTGCCTGTGACGGTCTGGTAGGACTGTACACCGATAAACTCATCTTT.

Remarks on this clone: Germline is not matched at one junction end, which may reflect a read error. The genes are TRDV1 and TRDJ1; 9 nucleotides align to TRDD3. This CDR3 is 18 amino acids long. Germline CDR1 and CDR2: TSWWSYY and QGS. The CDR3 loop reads CALVERSGRGGYTDKLIF. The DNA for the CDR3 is TGTGCTCTTGTGGAACGAAGCGGGCGTGGGGGATATACCGATAAACTCATCTTT.

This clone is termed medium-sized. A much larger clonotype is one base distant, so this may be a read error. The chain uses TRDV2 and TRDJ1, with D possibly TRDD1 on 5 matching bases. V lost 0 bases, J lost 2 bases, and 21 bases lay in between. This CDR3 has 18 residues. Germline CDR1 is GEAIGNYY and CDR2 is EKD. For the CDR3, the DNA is TGTGCCTGTGACACCGTTAGGAATAGCCTGAGAGAGACCGATAAACTCATCTTT. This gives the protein CACDTVRNSLRETDKLIF.

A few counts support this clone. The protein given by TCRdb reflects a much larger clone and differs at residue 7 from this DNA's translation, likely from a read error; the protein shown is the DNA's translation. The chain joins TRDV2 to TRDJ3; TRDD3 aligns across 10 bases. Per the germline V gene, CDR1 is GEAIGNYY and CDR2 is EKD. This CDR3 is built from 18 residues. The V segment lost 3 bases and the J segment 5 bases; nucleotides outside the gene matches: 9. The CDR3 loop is CACDDLPGDTRDTRQMFF. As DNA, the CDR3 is TGTGCCTGTGACGATTTACCGGGGGATACGCGGGACACCCGACAGATGTTTTTC.

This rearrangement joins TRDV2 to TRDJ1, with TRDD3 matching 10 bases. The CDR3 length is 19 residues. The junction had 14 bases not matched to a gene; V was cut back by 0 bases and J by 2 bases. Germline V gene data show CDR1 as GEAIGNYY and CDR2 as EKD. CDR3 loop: CACDTLMSTGGSVTDKLIF. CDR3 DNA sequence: TGTGCCTGTGACACCCTGATGTCAACTGGGGGATCGGTGACCGATAAACTCATCTTT.

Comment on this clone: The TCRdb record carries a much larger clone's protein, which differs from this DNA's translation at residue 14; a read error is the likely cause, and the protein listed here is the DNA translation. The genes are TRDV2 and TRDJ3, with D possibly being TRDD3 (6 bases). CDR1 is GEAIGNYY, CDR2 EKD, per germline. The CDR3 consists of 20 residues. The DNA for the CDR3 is TGTGCCTGTGACACCGTTTCGGGGATGGGGCCCTCCTGGGGCACCCGACAGATGTTTTTC. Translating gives CACDTVSGMGPSWGTRQMFF.

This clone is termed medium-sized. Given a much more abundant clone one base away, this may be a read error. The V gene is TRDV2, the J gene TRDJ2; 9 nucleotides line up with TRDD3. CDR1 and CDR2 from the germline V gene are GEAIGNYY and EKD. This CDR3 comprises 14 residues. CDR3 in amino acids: CACDPLGDTAKLFF. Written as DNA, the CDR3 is TGTGCCTGTGACCCACTGGGGGACACAGCAAAACTCTTCTTT.

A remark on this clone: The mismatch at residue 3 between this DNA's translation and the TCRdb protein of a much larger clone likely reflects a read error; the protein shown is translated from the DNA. The CDR3 is CAYDGISSWDTRQMFF. The CDR3, as DNA: TGTGCCTATGACGGGATAAGCTCCTGGGACACCCGACAGATGTTTTTC. The chain has TRDV2 and TRDJ3, with D perhaps TRDD3 (6 bases). The CDR3 sequence is 16 residues long. Germline CDR1 reads GEAIGNYY; CDR2 reads EKD.

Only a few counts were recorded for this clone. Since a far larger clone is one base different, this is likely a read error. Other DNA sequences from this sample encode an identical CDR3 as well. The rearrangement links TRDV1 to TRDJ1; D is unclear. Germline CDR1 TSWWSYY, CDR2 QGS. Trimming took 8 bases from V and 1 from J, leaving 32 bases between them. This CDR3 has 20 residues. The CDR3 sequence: CALCPLAPPRRWKRTDKLIF. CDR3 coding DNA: TGTGCTCTTTGCCCTTTGGCCCCCCCCCGAAGGTGGAAACGCACCGATAAACTCATCTTT.

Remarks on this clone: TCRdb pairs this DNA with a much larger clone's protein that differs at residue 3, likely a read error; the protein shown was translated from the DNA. The DNA for the CDR3 is TGTGCCCGTGACACCTTGGGGGATAGCTCCTGGGACACCCGACAGATGTTTTTC. Encoded protein: CARDTLGDSSWDTRQMFF. The chain carries TRDV2 and TRDJ3; 9 positions match TRDD3. Germline-derived CDR1 and CDR2 are GEAIGNYY and EKD. There are 18 residues in the CDR3.

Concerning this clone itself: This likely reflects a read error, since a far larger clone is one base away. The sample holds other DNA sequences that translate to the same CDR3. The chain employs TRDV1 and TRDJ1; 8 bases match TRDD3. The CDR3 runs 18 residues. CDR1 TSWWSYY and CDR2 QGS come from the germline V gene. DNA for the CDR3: TGTGCTCTTGGGGAAATCTGGGGGACGCGATATTACACCGATAAACTCATCTTC. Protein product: CALGEIWGTRYYTDKLIF.

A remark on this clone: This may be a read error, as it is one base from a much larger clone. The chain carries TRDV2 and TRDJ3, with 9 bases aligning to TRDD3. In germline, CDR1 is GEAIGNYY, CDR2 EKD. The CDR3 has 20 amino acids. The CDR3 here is CACDRTGGHDPSWDTRKMFF. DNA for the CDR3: TGTGCCTGTGACCGGACTGGGGGACACGACCCCTCCTGGGACACCCGAAAGATGTTTTTC.